The clone carrying this TCR beta chain showed up many times. Its matching antigen is unknown. Orbital computed tomography and thyroid ultrasound, together with serum TRAb and thyroxine and clinical symptoms, were used for diagnoses. The blood sample was taken at first hyperthyroidism diagnosis, before any ophthalmopathy symptoms. Trimming cost V 4 bases and J 1 base, with 19 bases left between them. CDR3 length: 17 residues. This sample stems from a study of T cells in Graves' hyperthyroidism and ophthalmopathy. The TCR beta CDR3 regions underwent amplification using RNA transcripts as the source. HTBI primers were used for first-round RT-PCR of the TCR CDR3. TCRdb re-called the multiplex PCR reads through MiXCR, storing one row per CDR3 protein. The sample contains hundreds of thousands of distinct CDR3 sequences, around 13% of which appear only once. Study-wide results and limits: Ophthalmopathy was separated from stable hyperthyroidism by a 13 V-J model.

The sequence was obtained from a woman aged 25-40 years with Graves' hyperthyroidism that later progressed to Graves' ophthalmopathy. Sequenced material: blood. The chain recombines TRBV12-3 or TRBV12-4 with TRBJ1-1; D might be TRBD1 (5 bases). The CDR3 sequence is CASSYGQGPFSNTEAFF. Here the CDR3 DNA reads TGTGCCAGCAGTTATGGCCAGGGCCCTTTTTCGAACACTGAAGCTTTCTTT.